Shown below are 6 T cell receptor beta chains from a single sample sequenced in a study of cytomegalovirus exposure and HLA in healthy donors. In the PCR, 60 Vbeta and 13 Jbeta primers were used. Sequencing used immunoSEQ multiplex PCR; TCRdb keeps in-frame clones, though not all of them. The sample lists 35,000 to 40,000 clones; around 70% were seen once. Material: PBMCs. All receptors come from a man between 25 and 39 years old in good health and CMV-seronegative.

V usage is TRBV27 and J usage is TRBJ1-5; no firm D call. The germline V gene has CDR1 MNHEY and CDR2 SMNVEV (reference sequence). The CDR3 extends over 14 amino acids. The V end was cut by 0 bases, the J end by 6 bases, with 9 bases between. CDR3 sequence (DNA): TGTGCCAGCAGTTTATCAGGAGTGGGTCAGCCCCAGCATTTT. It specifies CASSLSGVGQPQHF.

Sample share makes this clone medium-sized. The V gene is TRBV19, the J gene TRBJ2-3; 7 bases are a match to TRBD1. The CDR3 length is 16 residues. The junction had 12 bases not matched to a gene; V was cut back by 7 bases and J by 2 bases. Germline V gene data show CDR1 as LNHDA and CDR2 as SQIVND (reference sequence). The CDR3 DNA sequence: TGTGCCAGTACCTGGGACAGCTATTACTCCACAGATACGCAGTATTTT. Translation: CASTWDSYYSTDTQYF.

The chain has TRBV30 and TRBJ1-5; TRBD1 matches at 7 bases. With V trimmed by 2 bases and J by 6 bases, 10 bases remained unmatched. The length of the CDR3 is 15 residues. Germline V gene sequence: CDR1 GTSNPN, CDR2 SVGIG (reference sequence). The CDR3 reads CAWSLTGTLGQPQHF. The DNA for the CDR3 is TGTGCCTGGAGTTTGACAGGGACTCTGGGTCAGCCCCAGCATTTT.

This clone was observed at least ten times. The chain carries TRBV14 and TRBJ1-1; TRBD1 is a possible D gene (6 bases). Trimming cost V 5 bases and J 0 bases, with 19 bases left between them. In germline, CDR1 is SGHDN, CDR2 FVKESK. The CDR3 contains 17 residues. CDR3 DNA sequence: TGTGCCAGCAGCTCCCCCCCCGGGGGGCTGATGAACACTGAAGCTTTCTTT. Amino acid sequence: CASSSPPGGLMNTEAFF.

CDR3 sequence reads: CASSPEGYTEAFF. CDR3 coding DNA: TGTGCCAGCAGCCCGGAGGGCTACACTGAAGCTTTCTTT. The rearrangement uses TRBV9 and TRBJ1-1; D not resolved. The CDR3 loop spans 13 amino acids. V gave up 4 bases and J gave up 3 bases, with 10 bases separating them. Germline V CDR1 and CDR2: SGDLS, YYNGEE.

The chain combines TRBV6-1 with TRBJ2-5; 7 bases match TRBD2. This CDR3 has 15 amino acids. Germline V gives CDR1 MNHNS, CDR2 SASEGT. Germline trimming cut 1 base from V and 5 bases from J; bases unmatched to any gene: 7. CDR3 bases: TGTGCCAGCAGTGAAGACGGCGGGAGTGGGGAGACCCAGTACTTC. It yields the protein CASSEDGGSGETQYF.